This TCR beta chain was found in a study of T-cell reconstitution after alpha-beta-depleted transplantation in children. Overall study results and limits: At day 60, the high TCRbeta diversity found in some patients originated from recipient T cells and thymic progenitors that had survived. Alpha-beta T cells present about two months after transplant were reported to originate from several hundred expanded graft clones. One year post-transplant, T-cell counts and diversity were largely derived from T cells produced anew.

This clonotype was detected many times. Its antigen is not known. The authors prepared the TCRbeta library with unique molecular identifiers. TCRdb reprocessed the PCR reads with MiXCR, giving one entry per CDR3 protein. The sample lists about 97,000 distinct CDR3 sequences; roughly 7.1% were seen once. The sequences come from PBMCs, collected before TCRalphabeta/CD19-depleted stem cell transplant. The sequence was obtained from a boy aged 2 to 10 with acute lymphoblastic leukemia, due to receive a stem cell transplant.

The DNA for the CDR3 is TGTGCCATCAGTGAAGGGGACTTTTCTCAAGAGACCCAGTACTTC. Protein: CAISEGDFSQETQYF. The chain carries TRBV10-3 and TRBJ2-5; TRBD2 might be the D (6 bases). The CDR3 is made up of 15 amino acids. Germline V gives CDR1 ENHRY, CDR2 SYGVKD. V lost 3 bases and J lost 2, with 13 bases in between.